This T cell receptor beta chain comes out of a study of T cells in Graves' hyperthyroidism and ophthalmopathy. Study context: Sampling of peripheral blood happened at initial diagnosis, prior to any treatment. The study, taken as a whole, reports: A model of 13 V-J features distinguished ophthalmopathy from stable hyperthyroidism.

The CDR3 totals 14 residues. The germline CDR1 and CDR2 sequences are MNHEY and SVGEGT. Between the trimmed V and J ends, which lost 3 bases and 5 bases, there was a span of 10 bases. Worth noting for this clonotype: Its specificity is not known.

Amplification of TCR beta CDR3 regions was performed using RNA transcripts as template. First-round RT-PCR with HTBI primers amplified the TCR CDR3 region. TCRdb reprocessed the multiplex PCR reads with MiXCR, giving one entry per CDR3 protein. Of approximately 400,000 distinct CDR3 sequences in the sample, about 14% were seen once. The sequence was obtained from a young woman with Graves' ophthalmopathy. The chain employs TRBV6-2 or TRBV6-3 and TRBJ2-2; D is unresolved. The source material was blood. CDR3: CASSYNTKTGELFF. The CDR3 DNA reads TGTGCCAGCAGTTATAACACCAAAACCGGGGAGCTGTTTTTT.